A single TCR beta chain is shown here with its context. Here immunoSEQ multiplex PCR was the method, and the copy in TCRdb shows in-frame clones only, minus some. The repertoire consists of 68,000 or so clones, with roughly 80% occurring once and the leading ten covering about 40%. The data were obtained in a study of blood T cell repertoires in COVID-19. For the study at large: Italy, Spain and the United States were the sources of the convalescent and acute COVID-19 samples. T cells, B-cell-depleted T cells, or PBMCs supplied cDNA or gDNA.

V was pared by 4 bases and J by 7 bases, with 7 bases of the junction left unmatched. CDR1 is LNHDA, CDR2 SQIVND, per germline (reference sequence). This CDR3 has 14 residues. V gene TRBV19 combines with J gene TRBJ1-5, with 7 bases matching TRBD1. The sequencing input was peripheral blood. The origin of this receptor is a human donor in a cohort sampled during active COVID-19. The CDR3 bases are TGTGCCAGTAGTACAGACAGGGTCGAGCAGCCCCAGCATTTT. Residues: CASSTDRVEQPQHF.